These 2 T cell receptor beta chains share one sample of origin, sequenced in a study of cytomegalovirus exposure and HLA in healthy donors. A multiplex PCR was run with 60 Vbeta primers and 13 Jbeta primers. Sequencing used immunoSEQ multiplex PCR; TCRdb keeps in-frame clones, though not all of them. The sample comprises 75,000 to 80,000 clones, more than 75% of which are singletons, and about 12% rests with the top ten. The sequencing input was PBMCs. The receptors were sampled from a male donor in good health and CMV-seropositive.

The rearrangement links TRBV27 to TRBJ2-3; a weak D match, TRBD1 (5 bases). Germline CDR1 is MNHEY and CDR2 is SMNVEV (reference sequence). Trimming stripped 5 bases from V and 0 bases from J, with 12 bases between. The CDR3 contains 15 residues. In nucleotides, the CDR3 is TGTGCCAGCAGTCACAGGACGCCTAGCACAGATACGCAGTATTTT. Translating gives CASSHRTPSTDTQYF.

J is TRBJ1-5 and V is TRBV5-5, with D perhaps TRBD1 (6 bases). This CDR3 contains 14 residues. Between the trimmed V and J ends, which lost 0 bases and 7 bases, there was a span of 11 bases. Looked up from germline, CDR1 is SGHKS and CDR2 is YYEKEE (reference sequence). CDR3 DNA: TGTGCCAGCAGCTTGGTGTCAGGGGTACAGCCCCAGCATTTT. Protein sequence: CASSLVSGVQPQHF. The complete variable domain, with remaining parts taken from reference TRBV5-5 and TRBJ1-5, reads DAGVTQSPTHLIKTRGQQVTLRCSPISGHKSVSWYQQVLGQGPQFIFQYYEKEERGRGNFPDRFSARQFPNYSSELNVNALLLGDSALYLCASSLVSGVQPQHFGDGTRLSIL.